This T cell receptor (beta chain) comes out of a study of T cell repertoires in cytomegalovirus infection. Study information: It can be stated that public TCR beta signatures indicated CMV infection as well as a matching HLA type.

Study-wide findings and caveats: The cumulative frequency of public TCR beta families identified carriers of CMV plus the relevant HLA. HLA-C-restricted, CMV-specific TCR beta clonotypes were dominant ex vivo.

Germline loops: CDR1 MDHEN, CDR2 SYDVKM. The CDR3 has 14 residues. The J segment lost 8 bases and the V segment lost 6 bases, leaving 9 bases of the junction unmatched. This clonotype was observed at least ten times. The antigen is undetermined. TCRdb re-derived calls from the reads in MiXCR, one entry per CDR3 protein. Of around 210,000 distinct CDR3 sequences in the sample, roughly 6.5% were seen once. The rearrangement links TRBV28 to TRBJ1-4, with TRBD1 matching 7 bases. What was sequenced was PBMCs. This clonotype originated in a human donor in good health (CMV status not recorded). Some clones in this sample may be carry-over from other donors' samples. CDR3 sequence reads: CASRTRGLREKLFF. Written as DNA, the CDR3 is TGTGCCAGCAGAACAAGGGGGCTTCGAGAAAAACTGTTTTTT. Together with reference TRBV28 and TRBJ1-4, the CDR3 gives the full variable domain: DVKVTQSSRYLVKRTGEKVFLECVQDMDHENMFWYRQDPGLGLRLIYFSYDVKMKEKGDIPEGYSVSREKKERFSLILESASTNQTSMYLCASRTRGLREKLFFGSGTQLSVL.